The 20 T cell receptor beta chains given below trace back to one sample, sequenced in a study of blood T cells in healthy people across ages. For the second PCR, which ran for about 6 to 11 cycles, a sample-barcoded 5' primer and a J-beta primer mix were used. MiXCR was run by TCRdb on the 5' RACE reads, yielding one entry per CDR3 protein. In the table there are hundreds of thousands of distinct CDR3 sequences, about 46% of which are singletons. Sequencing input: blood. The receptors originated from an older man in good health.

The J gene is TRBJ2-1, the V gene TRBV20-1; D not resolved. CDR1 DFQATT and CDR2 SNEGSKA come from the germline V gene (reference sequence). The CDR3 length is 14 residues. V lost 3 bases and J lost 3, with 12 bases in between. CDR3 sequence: CSASAPDIYNEQFF. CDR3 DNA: TGCAGTGCTAGTGCACCTGACATCTACAATGAGCAGTTCTTC.

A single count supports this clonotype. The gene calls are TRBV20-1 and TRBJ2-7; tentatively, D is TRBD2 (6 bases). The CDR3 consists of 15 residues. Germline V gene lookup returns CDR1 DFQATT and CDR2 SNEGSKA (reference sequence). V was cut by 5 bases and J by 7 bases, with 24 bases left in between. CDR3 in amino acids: CSARDLASSYNEQYF. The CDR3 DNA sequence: TGCAGTGCTCGGGACCTAGCGAGCTCCTACAATGAGCAGTACTTC.

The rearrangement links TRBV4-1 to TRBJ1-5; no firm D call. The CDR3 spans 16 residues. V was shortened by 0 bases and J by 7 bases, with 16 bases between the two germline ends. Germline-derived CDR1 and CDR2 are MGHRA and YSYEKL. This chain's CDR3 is CASSQEGSPGSQPQHF. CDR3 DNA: TGCGCCAGCAGCCAAGAGGGTTCCCCGGGATCCCAGCCCCAGCATTTT.

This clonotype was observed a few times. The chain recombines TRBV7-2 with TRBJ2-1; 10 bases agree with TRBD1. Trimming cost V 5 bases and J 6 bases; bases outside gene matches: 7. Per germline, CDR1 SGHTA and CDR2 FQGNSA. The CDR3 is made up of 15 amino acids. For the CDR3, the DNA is TGTGCCAGCAGCCCGGGACAGGGGATAACCAATGAGCAGTTCTTC. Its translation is CASSPGQGITNEQFF.

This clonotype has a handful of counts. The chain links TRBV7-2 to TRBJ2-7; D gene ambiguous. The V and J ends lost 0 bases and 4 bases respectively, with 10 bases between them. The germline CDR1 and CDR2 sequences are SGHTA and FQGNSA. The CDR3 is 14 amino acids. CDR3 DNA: TGTGCCAGCAGCTTAGCCAGCTTGGTATACGAGCAGTACTTC. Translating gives CASSLASLVYEQYF.

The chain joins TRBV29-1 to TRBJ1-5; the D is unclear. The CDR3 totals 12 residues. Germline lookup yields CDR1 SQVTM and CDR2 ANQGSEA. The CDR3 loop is CIHWVWDQPQHF. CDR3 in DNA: TGCATCCACTGGGTGTGGGATCAGCCCCAGCATTTT.

The CDR3 sequence is CSVRPPTDTQYF. The CDR3 nucleotides are TGCAGCGTTAGGCCTCCCACAGATACGCAGTATTTT. The chain uses TRBV29-1 and TRBJ2-3; D not certain. With 5 bases removed from V and 2 bases from J, the gap between germline ends came to 8 bases. The CDR3 is 12 residues long. CDR1 is SQVTM, CDR2 ANQGSEA, per germline.

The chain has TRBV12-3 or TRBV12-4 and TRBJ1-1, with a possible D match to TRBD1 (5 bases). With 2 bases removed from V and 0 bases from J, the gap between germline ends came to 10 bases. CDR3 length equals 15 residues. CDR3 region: CASSLPGRLNTEAFF. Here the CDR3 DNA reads TGTGCCAGCAGTTTACCGGGACGGTTGAACACTGAAGCTTTCTTT.

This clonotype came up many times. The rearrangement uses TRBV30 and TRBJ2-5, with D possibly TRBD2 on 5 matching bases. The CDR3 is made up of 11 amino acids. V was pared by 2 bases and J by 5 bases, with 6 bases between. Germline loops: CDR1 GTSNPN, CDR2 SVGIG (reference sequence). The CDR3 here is CAWSWRETQYF. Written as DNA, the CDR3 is TGTGCCTGGAGTTGGAGGGAGACCCAGTACTTC.

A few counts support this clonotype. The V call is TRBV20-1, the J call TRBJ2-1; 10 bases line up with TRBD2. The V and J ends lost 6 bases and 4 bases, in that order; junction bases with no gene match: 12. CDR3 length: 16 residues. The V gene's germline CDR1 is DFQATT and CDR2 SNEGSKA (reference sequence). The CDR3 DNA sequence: TGCAGTGCCCAACCCCGGACTAGCGGACTATACAATGAGCAGTTCTTC. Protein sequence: CSAQPRTSGLYNEQFF.

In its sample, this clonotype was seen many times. CDR3 in DNA: TGCAGCGTTAGGGCAGGGTTAACAGATACGCAGTATTTT. Translation: CSVRAGLTDTQYF. This chain links TRBV29-1 with TRBJ2-3; D is possibly TRBD1 (5 bases). The germline V gene encodes CDR1 SQVTM and CDR2 ANQGSEA. Between the trimmed V and J ends, which lost 5 bases and 3 bases, there was a span of 12 bases. The CDR3 loop spans 13 amino acids.

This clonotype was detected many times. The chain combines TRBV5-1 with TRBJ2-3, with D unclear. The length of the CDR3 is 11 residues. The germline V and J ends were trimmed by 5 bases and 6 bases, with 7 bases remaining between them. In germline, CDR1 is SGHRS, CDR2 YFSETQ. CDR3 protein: CASRVTDTQYF. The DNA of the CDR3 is TGCGCCAGCAGGGTTACGGATACGCAGTATTTT.

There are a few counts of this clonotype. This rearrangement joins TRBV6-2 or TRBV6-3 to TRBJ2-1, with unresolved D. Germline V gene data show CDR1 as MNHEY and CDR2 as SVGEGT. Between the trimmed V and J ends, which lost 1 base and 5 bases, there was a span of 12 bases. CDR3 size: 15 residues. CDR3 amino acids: CASSYYMALNNEQFF. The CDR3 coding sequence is TGTGCCAGCAGTTACTATATGGCCTTAAACAATGAGCAGTTCTTC.

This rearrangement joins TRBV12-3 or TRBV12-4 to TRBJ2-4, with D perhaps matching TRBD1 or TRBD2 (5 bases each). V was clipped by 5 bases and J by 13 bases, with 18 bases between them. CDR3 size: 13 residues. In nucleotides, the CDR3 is TGTGCCAGCAGTGTAATTAGCATGGGGGAGCAGTACTTC. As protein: CASSVISMGEQYF.

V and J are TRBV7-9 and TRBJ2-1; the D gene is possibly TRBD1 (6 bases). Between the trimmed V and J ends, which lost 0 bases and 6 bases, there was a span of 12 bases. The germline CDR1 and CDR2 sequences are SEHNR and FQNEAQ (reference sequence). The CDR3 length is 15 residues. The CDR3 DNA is TGTGCCAGCAGCTTAGCCGGGACAACTCTCAATGAGCAGTTCTTC. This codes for CASSLAGTTLNEQFF.

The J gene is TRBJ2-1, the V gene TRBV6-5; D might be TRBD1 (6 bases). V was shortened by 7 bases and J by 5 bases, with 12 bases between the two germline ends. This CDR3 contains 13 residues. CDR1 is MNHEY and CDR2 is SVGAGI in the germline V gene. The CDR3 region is CASTGHRNNEQFF. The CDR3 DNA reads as TGTGCCAGCACGGGACACCGTAACAATGAGCAGTTCTTC.

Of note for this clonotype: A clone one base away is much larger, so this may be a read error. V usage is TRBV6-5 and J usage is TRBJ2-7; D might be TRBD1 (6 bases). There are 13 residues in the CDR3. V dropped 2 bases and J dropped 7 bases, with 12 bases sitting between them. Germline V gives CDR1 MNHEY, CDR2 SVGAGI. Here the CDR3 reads CASSYVSDSEQYF. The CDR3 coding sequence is TGTGCCAGCAGTTACGTCTCGGACAGTGAGCAGTACTTC.

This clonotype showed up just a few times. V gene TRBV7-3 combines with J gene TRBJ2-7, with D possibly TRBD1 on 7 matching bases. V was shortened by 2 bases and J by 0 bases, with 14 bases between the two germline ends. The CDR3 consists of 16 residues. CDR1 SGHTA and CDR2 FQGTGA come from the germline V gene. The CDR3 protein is CASSLYGGDSSYEQYF. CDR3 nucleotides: TGTGCCAGCAGCTTATATGGCGGGGACAGCTCCTACGAGCAGTACTTC.

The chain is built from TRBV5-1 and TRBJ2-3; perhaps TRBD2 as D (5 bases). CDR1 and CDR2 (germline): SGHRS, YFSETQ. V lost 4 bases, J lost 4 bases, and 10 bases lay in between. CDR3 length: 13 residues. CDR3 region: CASSGLVADTQYF. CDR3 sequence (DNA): TGCGCCAGCAGCGGACTTGTCGCAGATACGCAGTATTTT.

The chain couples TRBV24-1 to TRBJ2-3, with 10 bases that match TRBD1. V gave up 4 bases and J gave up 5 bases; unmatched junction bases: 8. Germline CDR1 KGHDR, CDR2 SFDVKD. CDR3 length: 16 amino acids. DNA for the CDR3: TGTGCCACCAGTGACAGACAGGGGGCGCATCTAGATACGCAGTATTTT. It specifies CATSDRQGAHLDTQYF.